The present T cell receptor beta chain was sequenced within a study of control samples from healthy donors and cancer patients. TCRdb keeps only in-frame clones here, not all; method: immunoSEQ multiplex PCR. The sample lists roughly 400,000 clones, about nine tenths occurring once. The V gene's germline CDR1 is SGHVS and CDR2 FQNEAQ. The CDR3 covers 16 residues. Trimming at V came to 1 base and at J to 3 bases, leaving 6 bases not matched to a gene. This rearrangement joins TRBV7-8 to TRBJ1-5; 7 positions agree with TRBD1. The TCR was taken from a man aged 40-49 years with head and neck cancer. The sequencing sample was made of PBMCs. The CDR3 here is CASSLGGTDINQPQHF. CDR3 bases: TGTGCCAGCAGCTTAGGAGGGACAGATATCAATCAGCCCCAGCATTTT. Variable domain in full (rest from reference TRBV7-8 and TRBJ1-5): GAGVSQSPRYKVAKRGQDVALRCDPISGHVSLFWYQQALGQGPEFLTYFQNEAQLDKSGLPSDRFFAERPEGSVSTLKIQRTQQEDSAVYLCASSLGGTDINQPQHFGDGTRLSIL.